This T cell receptor beta chain was identified during a study of OX40 agonist ivuxolimab in advanced cancers. The V gene lost 2 bases and the J gene lost 10 bases, with 14 bases spanning the gap. This CDR3 contains 14 residues. Germline V lookup: CDR1 MNHEY, CDR2 SVGAGI. This clone has more than one count but fewer than ten. The method was immunoSEQ multiplex PCR; TCRdb's version includes in-frame clones alone and lacks a portion of them. The sample lists under 25,000 clones; around two thirds were seen once. This clonotype originated in an adult with an advanced solid tumor such as melanoma, head and neck, liver or kidney cancer. The source material was CD4+ or CD8+ T cells sorted from blood, sampled in a trial of the OX40 agonist ivuxolimab. The chain uses TRBV6-5 and TRBJ2-2; possible D gene TRBD2, 5 bases. The CDR3 DNA reads as TGTGCCAGCAGTTACCACAGAGGGTTTGCGGAGCTGTTTTTT. This gives the protein CASSYHRGFAELFF.